This T cell receptor beta chain came from a study of OX40 agonist ivuxolimab in advanced cancers. Study-wide context: Ivuxolimab was a fully human IgG2 agonistic monoclonal antibody targeting the costimulatory receptor OX40 (CD134). The paper covers the monotherapy dose-escalation part of the phase I ivuxolimab trial, which included N ≈ 57 patients. Among the 52 dose-escalation patients, about 20 had hepatocellular carcinoma, approximately 15 melanoma, 9 renal cell carcinoma and 9 head and neck cancer. Prior anti-PD-1, anti-PD-L1 or anti-CTLA-4 therapy was permitted, and roughly two fifths of dose-escalation patients had received checkpoint inhibitors. Peripheral TCRbeta sequencing was intended to test whether TCR sequence diversity was altered and clonal T-cell expansion was caused by ivuxolimab. In the dose-escalation cohort, approximately 82% of patients were male, and the mean age was roughly 60 years, with a range of roughly 23 to 85. Intravenous ivuxolimab was administered to patients every 2 weeks at six dose levels: 0.01, 0.1, 0.3, 1.5, 3 and 10 mg/kg. Partial responses were achieved by three dose-escalation patients, of whom one had hepatocellular carcinoma and two had cutaneous melanoma. Broader findings and caveats from the paper: At doses of 0.1 to 3.0 mg/kg, clonal expansion of both CD4+ and CD8+ blood T cells was observed from baseline to week 6. Low levels of normalized T-cell clonal expansion were also seen in some nonresponding patients. Partial responders in the 0.1-3.0 mg/kg groups had among the lowest normalized peripheral clonal expansion, especially among CD8+ T cells. On average, CD8+ T cells showed more expanded clones than CD4+ T cells after ivuxolimab. Which antigens the clonally expanded peripheral T cells were specific for was not determined.

Patients with a history of autoimmune disease or receiving systemic immunosuppression were excluded from the trial. Peripheral blood for TCR sequencing was drawn from every dose cohort at baseline, at cycle 4 day 1 and at cycle 7 day 1. The samples were drawn from a first-in-human, open-label, multicenter phase I dose-escalation trial of ivuxolimab. Adults with locally advanced or metastatic head and neck squamous cell, hepatocellular, melanoma or renal cell carcinoma were enrolled in the trial. Before TCR sequencing, CD4+ T cells and CD8+ T cells from peripheral blood were sorted into separate populations. Comment on this clone: The antigen it binds to is not known. The record has no base qualities; no much larger clone is one base away.

Trimming costs V 2 bases and J 2 bases, and their ends lie 8 bases apart. The CDR3, cysteine through phenylalanine, is 13 amino acids long. Here the CDR3 DNA is all that survives: 39 bases in frame from base 1. CDR1 and CDR2 (SGHNT, YYREEE) derive from the germline V gene (reference sequence). Genomic DNA was extracted from sorted cells for sequencing of the TCRbeta CDR3 region. The immunoSEQ Assay was used to sequence the TCRbeta CDR3 regions. TCRdb mirrors the immuneACCESS table, restricted to in-frame sequences. Some clones are absent from its copies; in checked studies, under half trace to an unresolved V gene, and the reason for the others is unknown. The sample includes tens of thousands of clones, with roughly 90% observed a single time. Of the sample, more than 0.6% falls within the top ten clones.

The sequences come from CD4+ or CD8+ T cells sorted from blood, collected in a trial of the OX40 agonist ivuxolimab. This clonotype originated in an adult with an advanced solid tumor such as melanoma, head and neck, liver or kidney cancer. This chain is built from TRBV5-4 and TRBJ2-7, with the D gene uncertain. CDR3 protein: CASSLSLAYEQYF. Read as DNA, the sequence is TGTGCCAGCAGCTTATCATTAGCCTACGAGCAGTACTTC.